The entry below describes one TCR beta chain. Its specificity is not known. V shed 4 bases and J shed 0 bases, with 7 bases lying between them. Germline V gives CDR1 MNHEY, CDR2 SMNVEV (reference sequence). The CDR3 runs to 14 residues. Sequenced by immunoSEQ multiplex PCR; TCRdb stores in-frame clones only, minus some. The table lists roughly 120,000 clones, approximately 90% of them singletons. This sample was taken from a study of T cell responses to AZD1222 COVID-19 vaccine. Study details: Investigators merged groups given second doses at roughly 4 or roughly 12 weeks. Study-wide results and caveats: The study sampled repertoires only after the peak T cell response. The study identified only five to seven AZD1222 recipients as seropositive at baseline. Dominant at 160-218 and 743-854, vaccine-associated CD4 TCRs also spanned spike.

This chain connects TRBV27 to TRBJ2-1; D is uncertain. The sequence came from an adult in good health. Sequencing used peripheral blood, obtained on day 0 of AZD1222 vaccination. The CDR3, as DNA: TGTGCCAGCAGTTCCCCGGGCTCCTACAATGAGCAGTTCTTC. The encoded protein is CASSSPGSYNEQFF.